A single sample gave rise to the 31 T cell receptor beta chains below, sequenced in a study of neurological immune-mediated disorders. Documented time point: longitudinal time-point 1 (baseline). From the 5' RACE reads, TCRdb called clonotypes with MiXCR, one entry per CDR3 protein. In the table there are tens of thousands of distinct CDR3 sequences, approximately 12% of which are singletons. Sequenced input: PBMCs. Receptor source: a male donor with HTLV-1-associated myelopathy (HAM/TSP).

In its sample, this clonotype was seen many times. The rearrangement links TRBV10-3 to TRBJ1-3, with 9 bases fitting TRBD1. The V gene's germline CDR1 is ENHRY and CDR2 SYGVKD. This CDR3 is 17 amino acids long. Trimming at V came to 2 bases and at J to 2 bases, leaving 7 bases not matched to a gene. The CDR3 DNA is TGTGCCATCAGTGAGATTGGGACAGGGTACGCTGGAAACACCATATATTTT. It is translated as CAISEIGTGYAGNTIYF.

This clonotype was seen ten or more times. The V gene is TRBV18, the J gene TRBJ1-1; D may be TRBD1 (5 bases). Trimming stripped 2 bases from V and 6 bases from J, with 10 bases between. The CDR3 loop spans 13 amino acids. CDR1 and CDR2 from the germline V gene are KGHSH and LQKENI. The CDR3 loop reads CASSPGGKPEAFF. The CDR3 DNA follows: TGTGCCAGCTCACCAGGGGGGAAGCCTGAAGCTTTCTTT.

This clonotype was counted ten times or more. The chain uses TRBV6-1 and TRBJ1-5; D might be TRBD1 (5 bases). Germline CDR1 is MNHNS and CDR2 is SASEGT. This CDR3 is 13 amino acids long. Trimming stripped 4 bases from V and 11 bases from J, with 15 bases between. The CDR3 is CASSAKQVEAQHF. In nucleotides, the CDR3 is TGTGCCAGCAGTGCCAAACAGGTTGAGGCCCAGCATTTT.

This clonotype was seen many times. The gene calls are TRBV20-1 and TRBJ2-7; the match to TRBD2 covers 8 bases. J gave up 6 bases and V 1 base, and 8 bases lay outside the gene matches. Germline V gives CDR1 DFQATT, CDR2 SNEGSKA (reference sequence). The CDR3 is 14 amino acids. CDR3 loop: CSARVLAGFAEQYF. DNA for the CDR3: TGCAGTGCTAGAGTCCTAGCGGGTTTCGCCGAGCAGTACTTC.

This clonotype has just a few counts. The chain uses TRBV30 and TRBJ1-6; D is unclear. CDR3 length: 12 amino acids. Between the trimmed V and J ends, which lost 1 base and 7 bases, there was a span of 5 bases. From germline, CDR1 is GTSNPN and CDR2 SVGIG (reference sequence). The CDR3 bases are TGTGCCTGGAGTGGGTTCAATTCACCCCTCCACTTT. Translating gives CAWSGFNSPLHF.

This clonotype was picked up many times. The chain recombines TRBV24-1 with TRBJ2-2, with TRBD2 identical over 7 bases. CDR3 length: 16 residues. V lost 6 bases, J lost 2 bases, and 8 bases stayed unmatched. The germline V gene has CDR1 KGHDR and CDR2 SFDVKD. CDR3 sequence (DNA): TGTGCCACCAGTTCCTTGAGCGGGGTTAACACCGGGGAGCTGTTTTTT. It specifies CATSSLSGVNTGELFF.

This clonotype was seen many times. This chain uses TRBV20-1 with TRBJ1-5; possible D gene TRBD1, 6 bases. Germline lookup yields CDR1 DFQATT and CDR2 SNEGSKA (reference sequence). This CDR3 is 16 amino acids long. V dropped 1 base and J dropped 9 bases, with 22 bases sitting between them. CDR3 sequence reads: CSARGGAGAPAGPQHF. CDR3 nucleotides: TGCAGTGCTAGAGGAGGGGCAGGGGCTCCCGCGGGGCCCCAGCATTTT.

This clonotype was recorded at least ten times. The rearrangement uses TRBV28 and TRBJ2-1; the match to TRBD2 covers 14 bases. CDR3 size: 16 residues. Germline V gives CDR1 MDHEN, CDR2 SYDVKM. V gave up 6 bases and J gave up 7 bases; unmatched junction bases: 8. Here the CDR3 reads CASSPRLAGGQNEQFF. CDR3 bases: TGTGCCAGCAGCCCGAGACTAGCGGGGGGGCAAAATGAGCAGTTCTTC.

On this clonotype itself: This clone may be a read error of a much larger clone one base away. This CDR3 is missing its conserved last phenylalanine or tryptophan, likely due to a read error. It is unclear where the CDR3 begins or ends on the DNA, so no DNA is shown, and the CDR3 is as TCRdb lists it. This CDR3 reads CASSFGGGEHS. V is TRBV12-3 or TRBV12-4 and J is TRBJ1-5; TRBD1 is the table's D call and was not checked against the DNA. Both ends counted, the CDR3 spans 11 residues.

This clonotype was picked up many times. This chain links TRBV7-2 with TRBJ2-1; D might be TRBD2 (6 bases). The CDR3 loop spans 17 amino acids. With 8 bases removed from V and 2 bases from J, the gap between germline ends came to 22 bases. Germline lookup yields CDR1 SGHTA and CDR2 FQGNSA. CDR3 bases: TGTGCCAGCGGCATTTCTTTAATAGCGGCCACCTACAATGAGCAGTTCTTC. Its translation: CASGISLIAATYNEQFF. The whole variable domain, remainder taken from reference TRBV7-2 and TRBJ2-1, is GAGVSQSPSNKVTEKGKDVELRCDPISGHTALYWYRQSLGQGLEFLIYFQGNSAPDKSGLPSDRFSAERTGGSVSTLTIQRTQQEDSAVYLCASGISLIAATYNEQFFGPGTRLTVL.

Many counts were recorded for this clonotype. The rearrangement joins TRBV4-3 to TRBJ2-1; D gene uncertain. Trimming removed 0 bases at V and 4 bases at J, with 10 bases between. This CDR3 comprises 15 residues. Germline V CDR1 and CDR2: LGHNA, YSLEER. CDR3 sequence (DNA): TGCGCCAGCAGCCAAGAACAAGCGTTTTACAATGAGCAGTTCTTC. Its translation is CASSQEQAFYNEQFF.

The chain is built from TRBV28 and TRBJ2-3; no firm D call. V shed 0 bases and J shed 2 bases, with 9 bases lying between them. The CDR3 is made up of 15 amino acids. The germline CDR1 and CDR2 sequences are MDHEN and SYDVKM. In nucleotides, the CDR3 is TGTGCCAGCAGTTTATGGGCGCTTAACACAGATACGCAGTATTTT. It yields the protein CASSLWALNTDTQYF.

This clonotype appeared many times. The V gene is TRBV7-2, the J gene TRBJ2-3; D possibly corresponds to TRBD1 (5 bases). The V gene lost 5 bases and the J gene lost 1 base, with 16 bases spanning the gap. CDR3 length: 16 amino acids. In germline, CDR1 is SGHTA, CDR2 FQGNSA. The CDR3 DNA follows: TGTGCCAGCAGCCCAAGATCAGGGATGGGCACAGATACGCAGTATTTT. Encoded protein: CASSPRSGMGTDTQYF.

This clonotype was counted many times. The gene calls are TRBV30 and TRBJ2-5; D perhaps matches TRBD1 (5 bases). Germline V CDR1 and CDR2: GTSNPN, SVGIG (reference sequence). The CDR3 runs 11 residues. Deletions cut 7 bases from V and 5 bases from J, with 11 bases between. DNA of the CDR3: TGTGCCTTCAGGGTCGCGGAGACCCAGTACTTC. Amino acids: CAFRVAETQYF.

Many counts were recorded for this clonotype. V is TRBV7-9 and J is TRBJ1-6; D perhaps matches TRBD1 (6 bases). With 5 bases removed from V and 8 bases from J, the gap between germline ends came to 13 bases. This CDR3 is 14 amino acids long. CDR1 and CDR2 (germline): SEHNR, FQNEAQ (reference sequence). CDR3 in DNA: TGTGCCAGCAGCGCAACAGGGCGGGATTCACCCCTCCACTTT. The encoded protein is CASSATGRDSPLHF.

This clonotype has at least ten counts. The genes are TRBV25-1 and TRBJ2-1; TRBD2 matches at 8 bases. The V segment lost 3 bases and the J segment 1 base; nucleotides outside the gene matches: 8. Germline CDR1 reads MGHDK; CDR2 reads SYGVNS. CDR3 length: 17 residues. CDR3 sequence: CASSEIGRGSSYNEQFF. DNA of the CDR3: TGTGCCAGCAGTGAGATCGGGAGGGGATCGTCCTACAATGAGCAGTTCTTC.

This clonotype was detected ten times or more. V is TRBV7-2 and J is TRBJ2-3; D remains ambiguous. Germline CDR1 is SGHTA and CDR2 is FQGNSA. V gave up 4 bases and J gave up 0 bases, with 8 bases separating them. The CDR3 covers 14 residues. Written as DNA, the CDR3 is TGTGCCAGCAGCTCCCTGATGAGCACAGATACGCAGTATTTT. It specifies CASSSLMSTDTQYF.

Of note for this clonotype: The germline gene is not matched at one end of the junction; a read error may be the cause. The J gene is TRBJ1-2, the V gene TRBV5-6, with a weak D call TRBD1 (5 bases). The germline CDR1 and CDR2 sequences are SGHDT and YYEEEE. This CDR3 contains 13 residues. The CDR3 nucleotides read TGTGCCAGCGGCTTGTCCAGGGCCTATGGCTACACCTTC. Its translation is CASGLSRAYGYTF.

The chain recombines TRBV30 with TRBJ2-3; D may be TRBD1 or TRBD2 (5 bases each). V lost 1 base and J 2 bases, leaving 10 bases between the germline ends. CDR1 GTSNPN and CDR2 SVGIG come from the germline V gene (reference sequence). This CDR3 has 14 residues. CDR3 amino acids: CAWSEGPPTDTQYF. The CDR3 DNA is TGTGCCTGGAGTGAGGGACCACCCACAGATACGCAGTATTTT.

This clonotype was counted only a few times. This chain links TRBV9 with TRBJ2-1; 9 positions agree with TRBD2. Germline V gives CDR1 SGDLS, CDR2 YYNGEE. This CDR3 region has 17 residues. The ends lost 4 bases at V and 4 bases at J; junction bases unmatched: 12. CDR3 protein: CASSPPSAGGGYNEQFF. Written as DNA, the CDR3 is TGTGCCAGCAGCCCCCCGTCGGCGGGGGGGGGATACAATGAGCAGTTCTTC.

At least ten counts were recorded for this clonotype. The chain uses TRBV5-1 and TRBJ2-7; 8 bases match TRBD1. Trimming at V came to 0 bases and at J to 4 bases, leaving 6 bases not matched to a gene. The germline V gene has CDR1 SGHRS and CDR2 YFSETQ. The CDR3 runs 15 residues. The CDR3: CASSLETGDWYEQYF. The CDR3 bases are TGCGCCAGCAGCTTGGAGACAGGGGATTGGTACGAGCAGTACTTC.

About this clonotype itself: A much larger clone sits a single nucleotide away, making a read error possible. The chain employs TRBV28 and TRBJ2-1; no clear D gene. Germline V lookup: CDR1 MDHEN, CDR2 SYDVKM. Trimming stripped 2 bases from V and 6 bases from J, with 8 bases between. This CDR3 comprises 13 residues. The CDR3 coding sequence is TGTGCCAGCAGTTTAAGCCTCTGCAATGAGCAGTTCTTC. Its translation: CASSLSLCNEQFF.

The table lists this clonotype with many counts. The chain recombines TRBV29-1 with TRBJ2-3; 8 nucleotides align to TRBD2. Germline CDR1 and CDR2: SQVTM and ANQGSEA. The CDR3 length is 16 residues. Trimming at V came to 3 bases and at J to 2 bases, leaving 10 bases not matched to a gene. CDR3 protein: CSVEIPTGGVTDTQYF. The CDR3 DNA reads as TGCAGCGTTGAGATACCTACGGGGGGGGTCACAGATACGCAGTATTTT.

This clonotype was counted many times. The CDR3 spells CASSLMREETQYF. In DNA form, the CDR3 reads TGCGCCAGCAGCTTGATGCGGGAAGAGACCCAGTACTTC. The chain recombines TRBV5-1 with TRBJ2-5, with TRBD2 as a possible D gene (5 bases). This CDR3 contains 13 residues. V dropped 1 base and J dropped 3 bases, with 7 bases sitting between them. Germline values: CDR1 SGHRS, CDR2 YFSETQ. The variable domain in full, with the rest retrieved from reference TRBV5-1 and TRBJ2-5, is KAGVTQTPRYLIKTRGQQVTLSCSPISGHRSVSWYQQTPGQGLQFLFEYFSETQRNKGNFPGRFSGRQFSNSRSEMNVSTLELGDSALYLCASSLMREETQYFGPGTRLLVL.

This clonotype showed up many times. V is TRBV7-9 and J is TRBJ2-1, with 10 nucleotides matching TRBD2. CDR3 length equals 16 residues. Germline V lookup: CDR1 SEHNR, CDR2 FQNEAQ (reference sequence). With V trimmed by 5 bases and J by 4 bases, 8 bases remained unmatched. CDR3 residues: CASSARGLAHYNEQFF. The CDR3 bases are TGTGCCAGCAGCGCCCGGGGACTAGCGCATTACAATGAGCAGTTCTTC.

This clonotype was detected many times. The gene calls are TRBV5-1 and TRBJ1-1; possibly TRBD1 for D (6 bases). Germline V gene lookup returns CDR1 SGHRS and CDR2 YFSETQ. Trimming stripped 0 bases from V and 3 bases from J, with 6 bases between. This CDR3 is built from 13 residues. CDR3 region: CASSLDRDTEAFF. In DNA form, the CDR3 reads TGCGCCAGCAGCTTGGACAGGGACACTGAAGCTTTCTTT.

This clonotype was found many times. The chain recombines TRBV7-8 with TRBJ2-5; 10 positions match TRBD2. Germline CDR1 reads SGHVS; CDR2 reads FQNEAQ. The CDR3 totals 17 residues. Unmatched junction bases numbered 9, after V lost 1 base and J lost 4 bases. CDR3 sequence (DNA): TGTGCCAGCAGCTTAGAAATTCGGGGACTAGCGAGAGAGACCCAGTACTTC. Protein sequence: CASSLEIRGLARETQYF.

This clonotype was observed many times. This chain's CDR3 is CASSLSNPSSPLHF. The CDR3 DNA is TGCGCCAGCAGCTTGAGTAATCCGAGTTCACCCCTCCACTTT. The rearrangement joins TRBV5-1 to TRBJ1-6; D unclear. Trimming took off 1 base at V and 9 bases at J, with 11 bases between the two ends. Germline V gene lookup returns CDR1 SGHRS and CDR2 YFSETQ. The CDR3 consists of 14 residues.

This clonotype appeared many times. This chain links TRBV9 with TRBJ1-1; 7 bases agree with TRBD1. CDR3 length equals 14 residues. Per germline, CDR1 SGDLS and CDR2 YYNGEE. V shed 3 bases, J shed 1 base, and the junction held 3 bases outside the gene matches. The CDR3 loop is CASSANRGNTEAFF. The CDR3 DNA reads as TGTGCCAGCAGCGCCAACAGGGGGAACACTGAAGCTTTCTTT.

Comments on this clonotype: Being one base from a much bigger clone, this may be a read error. The chain employs TRBV5-1 and TRBJ1-2, with D possibly matching TRBD1 (5 bases). The CDR3 contains 15 residues. The V gene's germline CDR1 is SGHRS and CDR2 YFSETQ. The CDR3 coding sequence is TGCGCCAGCAGCTTGGCAAGTAACCCAGGGAATGGCCACACCTTC. It translates to CASSLASNPGNGHTF.

Many counts were recorded for this clonotype. The V gene is TRBV5-5, the J gene TRBJ2-3, with 7 nucleotides matching TRBD2. Looked up from germline, CDR1 is SGHKS and CDR2 is YYEKEE (reference sequence). This CDR3 region has 15 residues. Losses at the gene ends were 4 bases for V and 2 bases for J; bases not matched to a gene: 7. The DNA of the CDR3 is TGTGCCAGCAGCCAAAGACTAGCTTCCACAGATACGCAGTATTTT. Translation: CASSQRLASTDTQYF.